This T cell receptor beta chain stems from a study of response to subunit inactivated influenza vaccine. Germline lookup yields CDR1 MNHEY and CDR2 SVGAGI. The ends lost 0 bases at V and 3 bases at J; junction bases unmatched: 10. There are 18 residues in the CDR3. TCRdb re-derived calls from the RT-PCR reads in MiXCR, one entry per CDR3 protein. The repertoire includes around 520,000 distinct CDR3 sequences, 25% of them detected once, and approximately 2% sits in the top ten. The sample consisted of CD4+ T cells sorted from PBMCs, taken 5 to 6 days after vaccination. This chain links TRBV6-5 with TRBJ2-1, with 8 bases that match TRBD1. This TCR was recovered from a man aged 50 to 60 who received an inactivated influenza vaccine. The CDR3 here is CASSYSRATGANYNEQFF. As DNA, the CDR3 is TGTGCCAGCAGTTACTCGAGAGCGACAGGGGCTAACTACAATGAGCAGTTCTTC.